This T cell receptor beta chain comes out of a study of blood T cell repertoires in COVID-19. As for the study in general: The origin of the acute and convalescent COVID-19 samples was the United States, Italy and Spain.

Only in-frame clones appear in the TCRdb table, and some are missing; sequencing was by immunoSEQ multiplex PCR. The data show just over 300,000 clones, 87% seen once. CDR3 size: 14 residues. V dropped 3 bases and J dropped 2 bases, with 7 bases sitting between them. Germline CDR1 reads SEHNR; CDR2 reads FQNEAQ (reference sequence). Individuals drawn from approximately 26 US areas were about 18 to 90 years old. Two negative PCRs, clearance, or symptom resolution characterized the recovered Cohort 3 donors. The sequence was collected from a woman aged 18-29 years who had recovered from COVID-19. The chain employs TRBV7-9 and TRBJ2-2, with a weak D call TRBD2 (6 bases). Sequencing input: PBMCs or T cells enriched from blood (not recorded which). The CDR3 sequence: CASSLGGNTGELFF. In DNA, the CDR3 is TGTGCCAGCAGCTTGGGGGGTAACACCGGGGAGCTGTTTTTT.